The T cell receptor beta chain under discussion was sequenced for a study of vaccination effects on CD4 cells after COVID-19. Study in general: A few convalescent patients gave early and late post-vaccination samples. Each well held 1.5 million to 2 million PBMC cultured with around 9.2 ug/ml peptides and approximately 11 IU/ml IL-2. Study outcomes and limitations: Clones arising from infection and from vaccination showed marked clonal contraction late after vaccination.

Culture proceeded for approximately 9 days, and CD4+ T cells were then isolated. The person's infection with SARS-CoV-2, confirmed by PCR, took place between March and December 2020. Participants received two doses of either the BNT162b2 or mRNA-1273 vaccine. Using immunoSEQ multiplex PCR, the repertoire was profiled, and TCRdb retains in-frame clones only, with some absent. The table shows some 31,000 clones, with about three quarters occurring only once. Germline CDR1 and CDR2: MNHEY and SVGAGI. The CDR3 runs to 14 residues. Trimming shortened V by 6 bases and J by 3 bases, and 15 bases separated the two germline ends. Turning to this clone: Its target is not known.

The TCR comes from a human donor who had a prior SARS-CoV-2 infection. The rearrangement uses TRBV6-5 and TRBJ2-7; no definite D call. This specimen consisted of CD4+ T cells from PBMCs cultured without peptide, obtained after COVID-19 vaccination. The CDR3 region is CASRAVWGVYEQYF. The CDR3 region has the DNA TGTGCCAGCAGGGCTGTTTGGGGTGTCTACGAGCAGTACTTC.